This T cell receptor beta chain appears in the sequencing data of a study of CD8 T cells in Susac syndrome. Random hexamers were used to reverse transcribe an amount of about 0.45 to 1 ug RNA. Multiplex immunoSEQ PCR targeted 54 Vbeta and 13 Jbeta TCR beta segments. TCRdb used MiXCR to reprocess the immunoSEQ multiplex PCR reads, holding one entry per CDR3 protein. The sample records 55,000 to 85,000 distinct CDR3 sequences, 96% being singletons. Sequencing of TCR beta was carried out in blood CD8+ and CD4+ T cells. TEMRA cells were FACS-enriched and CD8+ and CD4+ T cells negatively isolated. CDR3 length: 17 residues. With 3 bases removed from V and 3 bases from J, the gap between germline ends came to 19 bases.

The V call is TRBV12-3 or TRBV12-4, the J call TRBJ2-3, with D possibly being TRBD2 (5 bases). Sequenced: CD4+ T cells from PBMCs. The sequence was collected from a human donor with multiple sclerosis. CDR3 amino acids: CASSFVRQSLGTDTQYF. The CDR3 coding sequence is TGTGCCAGCAGTTTTGTCCGACAATCACTAGGAACAGATACGCAGTATTTT.